What follows is one TCR beta chain and its context. TCRdb's table, derived via immunoSEQ multiplex PCR, lists solely in-frame clones and lacks some. The repertoire includes hundreds of thousands of clones, more than 85% of them detected once, and approximately 4.5% sits in the top ten. Regarding treatment: roughly 19 received Ad26.COV2.S at low or high dose, single or two shots; a few received placebo; per-sample allocation not given. The samples were gathered on day 63 after the first injection of vaccine or placebo. These data are taken from a study of Ad26.COV2.S vaccination and SARS-CoV-2 variants. Across the whole study: Donor was in the COV1001 Ad26.COV2.S trial arm. In the study, Ad26.COV2.S was injected intramuscularly once, or twice 56 days apart.

CDR1 is MNHNS and CDR2 is SASEGT in the germline V gene. Unmatched junction bases numbered 4, after V lost 3 bases and J lost 3 bases. The CDR3 sequence is 14 residues long. Sequences were derived from peripheral blood, sampled in a trial of Ad26.COV2.S vaccine versus placebo. The sequence came from a person aged 18-65 years who received the Ad26.COV2.S COVID-19 vaccine or a placebo. The genes are TRBV6-1 and TRBJ1-2; 7 positions agree with TRBD1. Here the CDR3 DNA reads TGTGCCAGCAGTGAGTTAACAGGGGACTATGGCTACACCTTC. Protein sequence: CASSELTGDYGYTF.